The clone carrying this T cell receptor beta chain has a single count. The repertoire was sequenced with immunoSEQ multiplex PCR; TCRdb's copy has only in-frame clones and lacks some. The data contain 200,000 to 300,000 clones, approximately 89% of them singletons. The data were obtained in a study of blood T cell repertoires in COVID-19. The overall study: Nucleic acid was either cDNA or gDNA, and it came from T cells, B-cell-depleted T cells, or PBMCs.

The sequence derives from a woman between 18 and 29 years old who had recovered from COVID-19. Source material: PBMCs or T cells enriched from blood (not recorded which).

The CDR3 region is CASHGRRDNEQFF. The CDR3 coding sequence is TGTGCCAGCCATGGTCGGCGGGACAATGAGCAGTTCTTC. The V and J genes are TRBV6-5 and TRBJ2-1, with D possibly matching TRBD2 (5 bases). The germline V gene encodes CDR1 MNHEY and CDR2 SVGAGI. V was trimmed by 8 bases and J by 5 bases, leaving 13 bases between them. This CDR3 region has 13 residues.